Following are 14 T cell receptor beta chains from one sample sequenced in a study of beta chain features in type 1 diabetes. Expressed TCRB transcripts were sequenced because the isolated RNA had all been reverse transcribed beforehand. The repertoire was sequenced with immunoSEQ multiplex PCR; TCRdb's copy has only in-frame clones and lacks some. The sample lists 350,000 to 450,000 clones; about 14% were seen once. Sequenced: naive CD4+ T cells from blood. These receptors were taken from a young woman in good health.

The chain employs TRBV2 and TRBJ2-3; 11 bases map to TRBD1. V lost 6 bases and J lost 2; bases outside the gene matches: 7. This CDR3 has 16 amino acids. In germline, CDR1 is SNHLY, CDR2 FYNNEI. CDR3 nucleotides: TGTGCCAGCAGATCCCGGGACAGGGGGTCCACAGATACGCAGTATTTT. Protein sequence: CASRSRDRGSTDTQYF.

This clone was counted between two and nine times. The V call is TRBV28, the J call TRBJ1-5, with TRBD1 matching over 9 bases. Germline trimming cut 5 bases from V and 7 bases from J; bases unmatched to any gene: 12. This CDR3 is built from 16 residues. CDR1 and CDR2 from the germline V gene are MDHEN and SYDVKM. CDR3 sequence (DNA): TGTGCCAGCAGTGACGCAGGGACAGGGTGGTTACAGCCCCAGCATTTT. This encodes CASSDAGTGWLQPQHF. Full variable domain (remainder filled in from reference TRBV28 and TRBJ1-5): DVKVTQSSRYLVKRTGEKVFLECVQDMDHENMFWYRQDPGLGLRLIYFSYDVKMKEKGDIPEGYSVSREKKERFSLILESASTNQTSMYLCASSDAGTGWLQPQHFGDGTRLSIL.

This clone was found a few times. In DNA form, the CDR3 reads TGCGCCAGCAGCCCACAAAGAAACTATGGCTACACCTTC. Translation gives CASSPQRNYGYTF. The J gene is TRBJ1-2, the V gene TRBV4-3; no firm D call. V was pared by 4 bases and J by 2 bases, with 8 bases between. This CDR3 is built from 13 residues. Looked up from germline, CDR1 is LGHNA and CDR2 is YSLEER.

This chain links TRBV5-6 with TRBJ2-7, with 7 bases aligning to TRBD2. The CDR3 loop spans 15 amino acids. Germline V CDR1 and CDR2: SGHDT, YYEEEE. After removal of 4 bases from V and 0 bases from J, the junction contained 7 bases not matched to a gene. DNA of the CDR3: TGTGCCAGCAGCGAACCTAGCGGAGTCTCCTACGAGCAGTACTTC. Its translation is CASSEPSGVSYEQYF.

The chain joins TRBV7-2 to TRBJ2-3, with 7 bases lining up with TRBD2. The CDR3 covers 16 residues. The J segment lost 2 bases and the V segment lost 1 base, leaving 6 bases of the junction unmatched. In germline, CDR1 is SGHTA, CDR2 FQGNSA. The CDR3 DNA sequence: TGTGCCAGCAGCTTAGGTCTAGCGGAGGCCACAGATACGCAGTATTTT. This codes for CASSLGLAEATDTQYF.

The CDR3 DNA is TGTGCCAGCAGTGATCCCGAGAGGTACAATGAGCAGTTCTTC. Translating it yields CASSDPERYNEQFF. The chain couples TRBV25-1 to TRBJ2-1; no reliable D call. In germline, CDR1 is MGHDK, CDR2 SYGVNS. V dropped 3 bases and J dropped 4 bases, with 10 bases sitting between them. CDR3 length: 14 residues.

This clone came up a few times. The V and J genes are TRBV7-3 and TRBJ2-2; D uncertain. The CDR3 totals 13 residues. Germline values: CDR1 SGHTA, CDR2 FQGTGA. V was pared by 5 bases and J by 0 bases, with 4 bases between. The CDR3 nucleotides are TGTGCCAGCAGCCGCGCGAACACCGGGGAGCTGTTTTTT. This codes for CASSRANTGELFF.

A remark on this clone: One junction end does not reproduce the germline sequence, and a read error may be involved. This chain uses TRBV7-9 with TRBJ2-3; maybe TRBD2 (5 bases). This CDR3 has 14 residues. CDR1 SEHNR and CDR2 FQNEAQ come from the germline V gene (reference sequence). This chain's CDR3 is CASSLVGSRDTQYF. The CDR3 DNA reads as TGTGCCAGCAGCTTAGTGGGGAGCAGAGATACGCAGTATTTT.

The V gene is TRBV15, the J gene TRBJ1-5; D may be TRBD1 (6 bases). Germline values: CDR1 LNHNV, CDR2 YYDKDF (reference sequence). V was clipped by 3 bases and J by 5 bases, with 8 bases between them. This CDR3 is 13 amino acids long. The CDR3 sequence is CATSSQGHQPQHF. The CDR3 DNA reads as TGTGCCACCAGCAGCCAGGGGCATCAGCCCCAGCATTTT.

The V and J genes are TRBV14 and TRBJ1-1, with D uncertain. Germline lookup yields CDR1 SGHDN and CDR2 FVKESK. This CDR3 is 14 amino acids long. The V and J ends lost 3 bases and 0 bases respectively, with 8 bases between them. CDR3: CASSQAGMNTEAFF. CDR3 DNA sequence: TGTGCCAGCAGCCAGGCAGGAATGAACACTGAAGCTTTCTTT.

The chain joins TRBV7-9 to TRBJ2-7, with TRBD1 matching over 11 bases. The germline CDR1 and CDR2 sequences are SEHNR and FQNEAQ (reference sequence). The V segment lost 0 bases and the J segment 2 bases; nucleotides outside the gene matches: 3. This CDR3 has 16 residues. The CDR3, as DNA: TGTGCCAGCAGCTTAGCTAGGGGACAGGGGGCCTACGAGCAGTACTTC. This encodes CASSLARGQGAYEQYF.

This clone was seen more than once but under ten times. The chain has TRBV5-1 and TRBJ2-2, with D tentatively TRBD1 (6 bases). Germline V CDR1 and CDR2: SGHRS, YFSETQ. CDR3 length: 15 residues. The V gene lost 0 bases and the J gene lost 1 base, with 7 bases spanning the gap. Written as DNA, the CDR3 is TGCGCCAGCAGCTTGGCGGGACAGAACACCGGGGAGCTGTTTTTT. Translation: CASSLAGQNTGELFF.

The chain carries TRBV27 and TRBJ2-7; TRBD1 is a possible D gene (5 bases). The ends were cut back, 3 bases at V and 2 bases at J, with 8 bases in the middle. The CDR3 is 13 amino acids. Germline values: CDR1 MNHEY, CDR2 SMNVEV (reference sequence). The CDR3: CASSLTETYEQYF. CDR3 sequence (DNA): TGTGCCAGCAGTTTGACAGAAACCTACGAGCAGTACTTC.

The gene calls are TRBV7-3 and TRBJ2-6; 7 nucleotides align to TRBD1. The CDR3 loop spans 16 amino acids. Trimming cost V 1 base and J 2 bases; bases outside gene matches: 2. Germline V CDR1 and CDR2: SGHTA, FQGTGA. CDR3 protein: CASSLKTGAGANVLTF. The CDR3, as DNA: TGTGCCAGCAGCTTAAAAACAGGGGCTGGGGCCAACGTCCTGACTTTC.